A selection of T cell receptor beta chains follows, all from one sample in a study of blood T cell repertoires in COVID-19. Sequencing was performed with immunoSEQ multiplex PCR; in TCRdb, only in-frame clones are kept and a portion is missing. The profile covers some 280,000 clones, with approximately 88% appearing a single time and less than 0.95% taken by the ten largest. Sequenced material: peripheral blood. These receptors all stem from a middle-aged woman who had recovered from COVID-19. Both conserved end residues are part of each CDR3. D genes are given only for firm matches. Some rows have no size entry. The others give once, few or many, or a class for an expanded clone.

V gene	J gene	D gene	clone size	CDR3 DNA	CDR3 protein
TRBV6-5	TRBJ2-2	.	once	TGTGCCAGCAGTTCGCTACAGAGGGACACCGGGGAGCTGTTTTTT	CASSSLQRDTGELFF
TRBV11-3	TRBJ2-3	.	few	TGTGCCAGCAGCTTAGTTGAGAATACGCAGTATTTT	CASSLVENTQYF
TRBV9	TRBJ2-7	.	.	TGTGCCAGCAGCGTAGCCCCAGCGGCCACCTACGAGCAGTACTTC	CASSVAPAATYEQYF
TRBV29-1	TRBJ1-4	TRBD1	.	TGCAGCGTTTCCGGGACAGATTACGAAAAACTGTTTTTT	CSVSGTDYEKLFF
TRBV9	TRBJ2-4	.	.	TGTGCCAGCAGCGCCGGCCTAGCCCCCCTCCAGTACTTC	CASSAGLAPLQYF
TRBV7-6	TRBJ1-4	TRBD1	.	TGTGCCAGCAGCTTAGAATTGGGGGACAGGGGTGAAAAACTGTTTTTT	CASSLELGDRGEKLFF
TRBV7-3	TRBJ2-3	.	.	TGTGCCAGCAGCCCCCTGGGGGGTACGCAGTATTTT	CASSPLGGTQYF
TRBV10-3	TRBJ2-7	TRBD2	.	TGTGCCATCAAATCTAGCGGGGGCTACGAGCAGTACTTC	CAIKSSGGYEQYF
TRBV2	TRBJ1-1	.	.	TGTGCCAGCAGCCCACAGGGAGCAAGCACTGAAGCTTTCTTT	CASSPQGASTEAFF
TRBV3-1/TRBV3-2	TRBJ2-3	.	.	TGTGCCAGCAGCCAACTCCTCACAGATACGCAGTATTTT	CASSQLLTDTQYF
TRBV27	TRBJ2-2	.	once	TGTGCCAGCAGTTTATTGTACAGGGGGGGGAACACCGGGGAGCTGTTTTTT	CASSLLYRGGNTGELFF
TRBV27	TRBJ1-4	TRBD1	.	TGTGCCAGCAGTTCCCTTCGGACAGGTTGGGCTAATGAAAAACTGTTTTTT	CASSSLRTGWANEKLFF
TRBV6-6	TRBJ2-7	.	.	TGTGCCAGCAGTTACCCCGGACTGAACTACGAGCAGTACTTC	CASSYPGLNYEQYF
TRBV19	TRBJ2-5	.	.	TGTGCCAGTAGTACCCGGTGGAGGGGAGCTTGGGAGACCCAGTACTTC	CASSTRWRGAWETQYF
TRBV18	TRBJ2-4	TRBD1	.	TGTGCCAGCTCAACAGGGGGCCTGGGCAAAAACATTCAGTACTTC	CASSTGGLGKNIQYF
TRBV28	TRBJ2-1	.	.	TGTGCCAGCAGTGGAGGGGGCGGCACCTACAATGAGCAGTTCTTC	CASSGGGGTYNEQFF
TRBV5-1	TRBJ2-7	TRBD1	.	TGCGCCAGCAGCAACCCGGGACAGACCTACGAGCAGTACTTC	CASSNPGQTYEQYF
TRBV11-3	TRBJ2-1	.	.	TGTGCCAGCAGCAGGACCCCGGACAGCAATGAGCAGTTCTTC	CASSRTPDSNEQFF
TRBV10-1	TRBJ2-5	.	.	TGCGCCAGCAGTGAGGCGGCAGGGGCCGAGACCCAGTACTTC	CASSEAAGAETQYF
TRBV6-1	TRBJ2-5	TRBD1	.	TGTGCCAGCAGTGAATTGACAGGGGATCTCCAAGAGACCCAGTACTTC	CASSELTGDLQETQYF
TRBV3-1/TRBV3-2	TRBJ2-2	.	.	TGTGCCAGCAGCCAGGCCGGGACCGGGGAGCTGTTTTTT	CASSQAGTGELFF
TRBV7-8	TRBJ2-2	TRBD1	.	TGTGCCAGCAGCGCCCGGGACAGTTACACCGGGGAGCTGTTTTTT	CASSARDSYTGELFF
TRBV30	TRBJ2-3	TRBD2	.	TGTGCCCGGGGGCTAGCGGGAGGGATTAGCACAGATACGCAGTATTTT	CARGLAGGISTDTQYF
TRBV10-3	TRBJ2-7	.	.	TGTGCCATCAGTGTTTCGGGACAAAACTACGAGCAGTACTTC	CAISVSGQNYEQYF
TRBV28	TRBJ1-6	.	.	TGTGCCAGCAGGTCCGGGCTGGGACTGGAAAATTCACCCCTCCACTTT	CASRSGLGLENSPLHF
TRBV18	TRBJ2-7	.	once	TGTGCCAGCTCACCACTCTCCGAGCAGTACTTC	CASSPLSEQYF
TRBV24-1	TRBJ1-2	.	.	TGTGCCACCAGTGATCCGACTGAACTGGTAGGTGGCTACACCTTC	CATSDPTELVGGYTF
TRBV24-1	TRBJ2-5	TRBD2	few	TGTGCCACCTCCCCCCCGGGGGGAAGCCAAGAGACCCAGTACTTC	CATSPPGGSQETQYF
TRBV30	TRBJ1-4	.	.	TGTGCCTGGAGTGTAAAAGTTGCAGGAGAAAAACTGTTTTTT	CAWSVKVAGEKLFF
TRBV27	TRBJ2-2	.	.	TGTGCCAGCAGTTGGATGAGTAGCGTTGGGGCCGGGGAGCTGTTTTTT	CASSWMSSVGAGELFF
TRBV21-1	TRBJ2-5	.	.	TGTGCCAGCAGCAAAGCCCTGTACCAAGAGACCCAGTACTTC	CASSKALYQETQYF
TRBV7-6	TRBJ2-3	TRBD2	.	TGTGCCAGCAGCTTATCCCGGTCTAGCGGGTTCGCAGATACGCAGTATTTT	CASSLSRSSGFADTQYF
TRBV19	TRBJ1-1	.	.	TGTGCCAGTAGTGTAACTGGGGCCAACACTGAAGCTTTCTTT	CASSVTGANTEAFF
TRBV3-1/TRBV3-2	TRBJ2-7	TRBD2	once	TGTGCCAGCAGCCAAGGAACGGGAGGCTCCTACGAGCAGTACTTC	CASSQGTGGSYEQYF
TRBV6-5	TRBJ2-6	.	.	TGTGCCAGCAGTATCCCTAGGTCTGGGGCCAACGTCCTGACTTTC	CASSIPRSGANVLTF
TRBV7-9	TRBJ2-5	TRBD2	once	TGTGCCAGCAGCTTAGGGGGCGGGGGATCGTACCAAGAGACCCAGTACTTC	CASSLGGGGSYQETQYF
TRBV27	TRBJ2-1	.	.	TGTGCCAGCAGTTTAGTCGGGTTGGGAGGTAGGGACAATGAGCAGTTCTTC	CASSLVGLGGRDNEQFF
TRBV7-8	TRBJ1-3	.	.	TGTGCCAGCAGCTTAAACCGGGGGAGTCGAAACACCATATATTTT	CASSLNRGSRNTIYF
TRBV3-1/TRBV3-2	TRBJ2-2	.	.	TGTGCCAGCAGCCTGACAGCCACGAACACCGGGGAGCTGTTTTTT	CASSLTATNTGELFF
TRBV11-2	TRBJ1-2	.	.	TGTGCCAGCAGTCATGAGCTCTATGGCTACACCTTC	CASSHELYGYTF
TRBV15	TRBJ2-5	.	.	TGTGCCACGGGGTTAGCGAATGACGGCGCCCAGTACTTC	CATGLANDGAQYF
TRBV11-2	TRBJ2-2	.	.	TGTGCCAGCAGCCCCGGAGGCCCGAACACCGGGGAGCTGTTTTTT	CASSPGGPNTGELFF
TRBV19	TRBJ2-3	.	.	TGTGCCAGTAGCTTCGAGATTACTAGCTTGGATGGTGATACGCAGTATTTT	CASSFEITSLDGDTQYF
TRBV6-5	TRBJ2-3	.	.	TGTGCCAGCAGTTACCAGGGATTTACAGATACGCAGTATTTT	CASSYQGFTDTQYF
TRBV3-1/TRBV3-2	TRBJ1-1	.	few	TGTGCCAGCAGCTCCCAGGGACTTGAAGCTTTCTTT	CASSSQGLEAFF
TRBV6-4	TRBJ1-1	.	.	TGTGCCAGCAGTGACTCCACAGGGCGGGCTTTCTTT	CASSDSTGRAFF
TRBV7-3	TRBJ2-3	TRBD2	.	TGTGCCAGCAGCTTAGGACTAGATACAGATACGCAGTATTTT	CASSLGLDTDTQYF
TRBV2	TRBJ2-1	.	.	TGTGCCAGCAGCCGGGACTCTTACAATGAGCAGTTCTTC	CASSRDSYNEQFF
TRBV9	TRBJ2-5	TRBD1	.	TGTGCCAGCAGCCCCACCAGCCCCCAGGGGGCCGGTTGGGAGACCCAGTACTTC	CASSPTSPQGAGWETQYF
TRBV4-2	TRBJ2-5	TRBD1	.	TGTGCCAGCAGCCAAGAAGTGGGACAGGGAGGCGAGACCCAGTACTTC	CASSQEVGQGGETQYF